The clone carrying this T cell receptor (beta chain) is a singleton in its sample. This record comes from a study of CD8 T cells in Susac syndrome. Sequencing of TCR beta, carried out with a high-throughput approach, was applied to CD8+ and CD4+ T cells from the blood. Negative isolation yielded the CD8+ and CD4+ T cells, while FACS enriched the TEMRA cells. Germline trimming cut 1 base from V and 6 bases from J; bases unmatched to any gene: 3. Germline V gene data show CDR1 as LNHNV and CDR2 as YYDKDF (reference sequence). The CDR3 loop spans 14 amino acids. Random hexamers were used to reverse transcribe 0.5 to 1 ug of RNA. Amplification of TCR beta CDR3 used immunoSEQ multiplex PCR across 54 Vbeta and 13 Jbeta. In TCRdb, the immunoSEQ multiplex PCR reads were re-called with MiXCR into one record per CDR3 protein. The sample consists of about 120,000 distinct CDR3 sequences, 94% of them appearing once.

The source is a human donor in good health. The rearrangement joins TRBV15 to TRBJ2-1; the match to TRBD2 covers 7 bases. Sequenced input: CD4+ T cells from PBMCs. The CDR3 loop is CATSRGGGINEQFF. CDR3 nucleotide sequence: TGTGCCACCAGCAGAGGGGGGGGGATCAATGAGCAGTTCTTC. The full variable domain, rest sourced from reference TRBV15 and TRBJ2-1, is DAMVIQNPRYQVTQFGKPVTLSCSQTLNHNVMYWYQQKSSQAPKLLFHYYDKDFNNEADTPDNFQSRRPNTSFCFLDIRSPGLGDTAMYLCATSRGGGINEQFFGPGTRLTVL.